This TCR beta chain was sequenced during a study of CD8+CD57+ T cells in acquired aplastic anemia. Study context: Quantities of DNA derived from sorted CD4+ and CD8+ cells averaged approximately 3 ug. Study-wide results and limits: The study identified almost 30 CD8+ CDR3 sequences shared by patients and controls.

Profiling of TCR beta VDJ combinations and CDR3 sequences used genomic DNA as template. TCRdb re-called the reads through MiXCR, storing one row per CDR3 protein. The sample lists around 130,000 distinct CDR3 sequences; 50% to 70% were seen once. An expansion of CD8+CD57+ cells by flow cytometry had been shown in patients chosen for sequencing. Patients uniformly had severe acquired aplastic anemia. As regards this clonotype: Its antigen is as yet unknown.

The CDR3 length is 13 residues. The germline V gene has CDR1 SGHTA and CDR2 FQGNSA. V was pared by 3 bases and J by 7 bases, with 10 bases between. The TCR was taken from a human donor with aplastic anemia. The V gene is TRBV7-2, the J gene TRBJ1-5, with D possibly TRBD1 on 6 matching bases. Sequenced input: sorted CD4+, CD8+, or CD8+CD57+ T cells (not recorded which) from PBMCs. Here the CDR3 DNA reads TGTGCCAGCAGCTTCTCAGGGGCACAGCCCCAGCATTTT. As protein: CASSFSGAQPQHF. Full variable domain (remainder filled in from reference TRBV7-2 and TRBJ1-5): GAGVSQSPSNKVTEKGKDVELRCDPISGHTALYWYRQSLGQGLEFLIYFQGNSAPDKSGLPSDRFSAERTGGSVSTLTIQRTQQEDSAVYLCASSFSGAQPQHFGDGTRLSIL.